The clone carrying this T cell receptor (beta chain) was counted only a few times. The source of the sample is a study of OX40 agonist ivuxolimab in advanced cancers. Measured with immunoSEQ multiplex PCR; TCRdb has only the in-frame clones, and not every one. The sample comprises tens of thousands of clones, about 80% of which are singletons, and more than 6% rests with the top ten. CDR3 size: 17 residues. J gave up 0 bases and V 3 bases, and 8 bases lay outside the gene matches. Germline V gives CDR1 GTSNPN, CDR2 SVGIG (reference sequence). The receptor was derived from an adult with an advanced solid tumor such as melanoma, head and neck, liver or kidney cancer. Sequenced material: CD4+ or CD8+ T cells sorted from blood, taken in a trial of the OX40 agonist ivuxolimab. The genes are TRBV30 and TRBJ1-6; TRBD1 matches 7 bases. In DNA, the CDR3 is TGTGCCTGGAGCGTGGGACAGTCGAGCTCCTATAATTCACCCCTCCACTTT. Amino acid sequence: CAWSVGQSSSYNSPLHF.